Included here is one T cell receptor (beta chain) sequence, with context. Its cognate antigen is unknown. The CDR3 totals 15 residues. V lost 6 bases, J lost 2 bases, and 17 bases lay in between. Germline assignment: CDR1 MDHEN and CDR2 SYDVKM. TCRdb's copy holds only in-frame clones and misses some; the assay was immunoSEQ multiplex PCR. Of hundreds of thousands of clones in the sample, roughly 67% were seen once. The source of the sample is a study of cytotoxic CD8 clonotypes in ibrutinib-treated CLL. Across the whole study: IGHV unmutated under 18; relapsed/refractory more than ten; treatment-naive about 15. Median treatment time before response sampling was approximately twelve months, range 6 to 36. Sample averages reached 255,043 productive templates and over 85,000 productive rearrangements.

General observations from the study: Different sampling times were used for sustained-remission and progressing patients.

The material was PBMCs, obtained after 36 months of ibrutinib treatment. The chain is built from TRBV28 and TRBJ2-7; tentatively, D is TRBD1 (6 bases). The receptor was isolated from a human donor with chronic lymphocytic leukemia. The CDR3: CASSLPGARPYEQYF. DNA for the CDR3: TGTGCCAGCAGCCTCCCAGGGGCGCGACCCTACGAGCAGTACTTC.